The entry below gives a single T cell receptor beta chain sequence along with its context. The antigen remains unidentified. From germline, CDR1 is SNHLY and CDR2 FYNNEI. CDR3 length: 12 residues. The V end was cut by 1 base, the J end by 9 bases, with 10 bases between. TCRdb called the reads again in MiXCR, with one record for every CDR3 protein. The data show approximately 140,000 distinct CDR3 sequences, approximately 24% seen once. This entry belongs to a study of T cell repertoires in cytomegalovirus infection. The sequenced sample consisted of PBMCs, sequenced either directly or after in vitro stimulation (not recorded which). The V call is TRBV2, the J call TRBJ2-7; possible D gene TRBD1, 5 bases. The clonotype comes from a human donor in good health (CMV status not recorded). Some clones in this sample may be carry-over from other donors' samples. CDR3 protein: CASSEGQLVQYF. In DNA form, the CDR3 reads TGTGCCAGCAGTGAAGGACAGTTGGTGCAGTACTTC.